A single T cell receptor beta chain is shown here with its context. Its target is unknown. This sample was included in a study of shared clonotypes between healthy human individuals. Study-level points and caveats: Among donors, the sharing of clonotypes was expected to be influenced by sequencing depth.

All the donors were Caucasian adults who lived in Nashville, Tennessee. Genomic DNA from each subset was divided evenly over several immunoSEQ plates. The data were produced by immunoSEQ multiplex PCR, yet TCRdb's version contains in-frame clones alone and is incomplete. The sample has 2.3 million or so clones, more than 80% seen once. The specimen sequenced was naive CD4+ T cells from PBMCs. Documented subset: CD45RA+ positively selected. This clonotype was sampled from a man between 18 and 29 years old in good health. Some clones in this sample may be carry-over from other donors' samples.

CDR3 sequence reads: CASSLAFGGRGEQYF. The CDR3, as DNA: TGCGCCAGCAGCTTGGCCTTCGGGGGTAGGGGCGAGCAGTACTTC. This chain joins TRBV5-1 and TRBJ2-7, with D possibly TRBD2 on 6 matching bases. Trimming took 0 bases from V and 6 from J, leaving 16 bases between them. The CDR3 is made up of 15 amino acids. The germline CDR1 and CDR2 sequences are SGHRS and YFSETQ.